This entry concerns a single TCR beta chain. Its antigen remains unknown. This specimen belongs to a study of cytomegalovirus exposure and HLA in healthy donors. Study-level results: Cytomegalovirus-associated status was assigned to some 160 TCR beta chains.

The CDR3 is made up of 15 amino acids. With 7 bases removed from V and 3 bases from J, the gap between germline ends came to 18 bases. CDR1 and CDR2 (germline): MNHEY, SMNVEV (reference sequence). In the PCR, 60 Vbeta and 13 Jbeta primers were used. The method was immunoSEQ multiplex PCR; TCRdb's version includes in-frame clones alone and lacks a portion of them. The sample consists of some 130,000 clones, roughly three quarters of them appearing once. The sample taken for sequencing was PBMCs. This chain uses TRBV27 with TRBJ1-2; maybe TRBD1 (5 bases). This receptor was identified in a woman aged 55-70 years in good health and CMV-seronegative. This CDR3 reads CASTPDITLDYGYTF. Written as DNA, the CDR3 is TGTGCCAGCACCCCGGACATTACGCTCGACTATGGCTACACCTTC.